The clone carrying this T cell receptor (beta chain) was seen only a few times. Its antigen is undetermined. The sample comes from a study of T cell responses to AZD1222 COVID-19 vaccine. Overall study findings and caveats: Unmutated regions of variants are reportedly targeted by nearly half of spike-specific TCRs. In all cases, repertoires were sampled only after the peak T cell response. Among the donors, most were white British and more were female, and clonal diversity was possibly underestimated. Baseline antibody screening turned up just 6 or 7 seropositive AZD1222 recipients.

The data were produced by immunoSEQ multiplex PCR, yet TCRdb's version contains in-frame clones alone and is incomplete. The repertoire includes 45,000 to 60,000 clones, approximately 83% of them detected once, and over 15% sits in the top ten. Germline V gives CDR1 SGHRS, CDR2 YFSETQ. Trimming removed 0 bases from V and 5 bases from J, with 23 bases in between. The CDR3 spans 18 residues. The specimen comprised peripheral blood, sampled on day 0 of AZD1222 vaccination. The sequence came from an adult in good health. This rearrangement joins TRBV5-1 to TRBJ1-1; D remains ambiguous. The CDR3 DNA sequence: TGCGCCAGCAGCTTGGAGGTCCGGGCATCAGTCGATGGGACTGAAGCTTTCTTT. This sequence encodes CASSLEVRASVDGTEAFF.